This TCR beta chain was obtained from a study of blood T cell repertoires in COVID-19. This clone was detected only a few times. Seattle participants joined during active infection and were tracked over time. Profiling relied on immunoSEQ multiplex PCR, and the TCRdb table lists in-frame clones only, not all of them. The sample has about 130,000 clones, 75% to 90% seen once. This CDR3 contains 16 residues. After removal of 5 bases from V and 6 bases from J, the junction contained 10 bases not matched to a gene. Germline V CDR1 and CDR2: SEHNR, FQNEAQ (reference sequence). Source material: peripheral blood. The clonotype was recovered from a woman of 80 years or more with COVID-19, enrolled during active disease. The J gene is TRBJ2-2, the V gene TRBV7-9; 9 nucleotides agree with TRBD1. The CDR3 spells CASSTPGQGLSGELFF. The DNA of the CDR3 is TGTGCCAGCAGCACTCCGGGACAGGGTCTATCCGGGGAGCTGTTTTTT.